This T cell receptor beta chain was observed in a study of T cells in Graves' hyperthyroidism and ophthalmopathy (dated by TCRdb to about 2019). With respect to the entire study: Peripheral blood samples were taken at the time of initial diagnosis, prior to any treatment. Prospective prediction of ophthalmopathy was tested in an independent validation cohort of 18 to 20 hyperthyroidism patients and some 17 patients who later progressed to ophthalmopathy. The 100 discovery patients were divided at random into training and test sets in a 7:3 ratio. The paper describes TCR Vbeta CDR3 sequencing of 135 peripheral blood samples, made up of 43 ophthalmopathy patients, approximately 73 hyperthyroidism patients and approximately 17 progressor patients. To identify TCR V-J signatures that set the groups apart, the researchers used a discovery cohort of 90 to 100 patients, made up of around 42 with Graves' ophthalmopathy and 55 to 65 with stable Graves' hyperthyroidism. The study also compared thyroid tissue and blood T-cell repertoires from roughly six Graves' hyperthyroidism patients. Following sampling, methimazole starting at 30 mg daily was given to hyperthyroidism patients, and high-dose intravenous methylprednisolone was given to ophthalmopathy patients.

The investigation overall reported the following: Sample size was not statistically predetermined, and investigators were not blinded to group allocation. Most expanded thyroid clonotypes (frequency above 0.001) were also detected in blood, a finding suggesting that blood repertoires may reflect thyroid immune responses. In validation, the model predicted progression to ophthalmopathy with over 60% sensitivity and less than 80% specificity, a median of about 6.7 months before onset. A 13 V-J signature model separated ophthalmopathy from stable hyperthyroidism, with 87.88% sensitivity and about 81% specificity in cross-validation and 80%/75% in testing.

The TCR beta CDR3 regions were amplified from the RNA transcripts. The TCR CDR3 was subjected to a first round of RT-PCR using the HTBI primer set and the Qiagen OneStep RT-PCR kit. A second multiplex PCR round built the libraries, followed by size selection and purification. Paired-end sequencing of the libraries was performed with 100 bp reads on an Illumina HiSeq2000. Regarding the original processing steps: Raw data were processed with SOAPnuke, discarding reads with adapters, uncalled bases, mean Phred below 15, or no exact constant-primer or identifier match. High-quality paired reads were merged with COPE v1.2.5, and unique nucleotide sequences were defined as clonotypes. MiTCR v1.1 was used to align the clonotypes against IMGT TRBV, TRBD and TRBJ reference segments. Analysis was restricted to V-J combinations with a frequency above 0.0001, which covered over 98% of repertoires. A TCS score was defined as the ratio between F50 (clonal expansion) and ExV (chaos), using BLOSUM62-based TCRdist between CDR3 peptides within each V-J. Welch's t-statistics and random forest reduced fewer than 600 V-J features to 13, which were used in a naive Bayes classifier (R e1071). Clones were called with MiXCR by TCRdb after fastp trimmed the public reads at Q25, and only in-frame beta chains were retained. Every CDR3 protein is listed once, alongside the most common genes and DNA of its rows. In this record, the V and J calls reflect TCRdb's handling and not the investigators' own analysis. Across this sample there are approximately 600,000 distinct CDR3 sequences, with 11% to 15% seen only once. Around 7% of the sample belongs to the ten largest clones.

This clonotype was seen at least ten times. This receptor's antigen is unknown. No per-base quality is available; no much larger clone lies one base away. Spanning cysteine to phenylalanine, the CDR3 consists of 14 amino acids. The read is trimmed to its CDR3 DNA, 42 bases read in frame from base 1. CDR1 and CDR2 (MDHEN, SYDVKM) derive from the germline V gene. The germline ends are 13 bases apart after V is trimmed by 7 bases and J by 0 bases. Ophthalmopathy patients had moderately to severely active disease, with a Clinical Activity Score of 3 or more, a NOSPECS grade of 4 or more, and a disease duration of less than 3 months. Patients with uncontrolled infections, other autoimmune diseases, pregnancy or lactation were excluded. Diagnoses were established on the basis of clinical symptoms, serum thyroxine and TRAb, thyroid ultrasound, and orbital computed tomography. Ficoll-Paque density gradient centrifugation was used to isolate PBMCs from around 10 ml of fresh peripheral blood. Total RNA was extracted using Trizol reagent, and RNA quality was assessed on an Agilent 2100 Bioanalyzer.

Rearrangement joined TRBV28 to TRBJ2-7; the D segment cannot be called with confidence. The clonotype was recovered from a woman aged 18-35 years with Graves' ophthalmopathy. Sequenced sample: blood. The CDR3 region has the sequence CASKLLGISYEQYF. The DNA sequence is TGTGCCAGCAAGTTATTGGGGATCTCCTACGAGCAGTACTTC.